This TCR beta chain was recovered during a study of Graves' ophthalmopathy and Graves' hyperthyroidism. General observations from the study: The blood repertoire also included most expanded thyroid clonotypes above 0.001 frequency.

Amplified TCR beta CDR3 regions were obtained using RNA transcripts as template. RT-PCR was first run with HTBI primers, then multiplex PCR in a second round. TCRdb ran MiXCR on the multiplex PCR reads and lists one entry per CDR3 protein. The repertoire has 450,000 or so distinct CDR3 sequences, roughly 14% of them found once; the top ten carry about 9.4%. In the case of this clonotype: Its antigen is undetermined.

Isolation of PBMCs was performed using about 9.9 ml of fresh peripheral blood. Trimming removed 0 bases from V and 5 bases from J; junction bases left unmatched: 8. This CDR3 region has 17 residues. The receptor comes from a woman aged 25 to 39 with Graves' ophthalmopathy. Sample: blood. This sequence joins TRBV12-3 or TRBV12-4 and TRBJ2-2, with TRBD1 matching 8 bases. CDR3 sequence: CASSLAGRTGRTGELFF. The CDR3 nucleotides are TGTGCCAGCAGTTTAGCGGGAAGGACAGGGAGGACCGGGGAGCTGTTTTTT.